The source of this TCR beta chain is a study of cytomegalovirus exposure and HLA in healthy donors. The length of the CDR3 is 14 residues. Germline V lookup: CDR1 SGHTA, CDR2 FQGTGA. 60 Vbeta and 13 Jbeta primers were used in PCR. Sequencing used immunoSEQ multiplex PCR; TCRdb keeps in-frame clones, though not all of them. The profile shows around 120,000 clones, approximately 72% of them singletons. This clone has a handful of counts. The chain carries TRBV7-3 and TRBJ2-5; 14 bases match TRBD2. The J call is doubtful: the DNA matches TRBJ2-7 better. Sequenced: PBMCs. This clonotype was obtained from a man aged 55 to 70 in good health and CMV-seropositive. CDR3 in amino acids: CASSSGLAGDEQYF. The CDR3 DNA sequence: TGTGCCAGCAGCTCGGGACTAGCGGGGGACGAGCAGTACTTC.